A single sample is the source of the 16 T cell receptor beta chains below, sequenced in a study of cytomegalovirus exposure and HLA in healthy donors. Both 60 Vbeta primers and 13 Jbeta primers went into the PCR. Produced via immunoSEQ multiplex PCR; TCRdb's table is partial and in-frame only. The table lists fewer than 110,000 clones, 65% to 85% of them singletons. The sequenced sample consisted of PBMCs. The receptors come from a man younger than 35 in good health and CMV-seronegative.

V usage is TRBV15 and J usage is TRBJ1-4; perhaps TRBD1 as D (5 bases). Deletions cut 0 bases from V and 8 bases from J, with 37 bases between. The germline V gene has CDR1 LNHNV and CDR2 YYDKDF (reference sequence). The CDR3 contains 23 residues. The DNA for the CDR3 is TGTGCCACCAGCAGAGACCCCATAGGGGCAGATTCGGGTTCCTTCGCAGTTCCGGAAAAACTGTTTTTT. Amino acid sequence: CATSRDPIGADSGSFAVPEKLFF.

This chain links TRBV6-5 with TRBJ2-5, with D maybe TRBD1 (5 bases). The CDR3 sequence is 15 residues long. The germline gives CDR1 MNHEY, CDR2 SVGAGI. V lost 2 bases and J lost 1, with 11 bases in between. CDR3 sequence: CASSYGVTAQETQYF. CDR3 nucleotide sequence: TGTGCCAGCAGTTACGGTGTGACAGCCCAAGAGACCCAGTACTTC.

The chain links TRBV15 to TRBJ2-5, with D possibly being TRBD2 (7 bases). This CDR3 contains 16 residues. Per germline, CDR1 LNHNV and CDR2 YYDKDF (reference sequence). The V gene lost 0 bases and the J gene lost 7 bases, with 18 bases spanning the gap. DNA for the CDR3: TGTGCCACCAGCAGAGATCTGGGGGGGGCTTGGGGGACCCAGTACTTC. Translated: CATSRDLGGAWGTQYF. Full variable domain (outside the CDR3, taken from reference TRBV15 and TRBJ2-5): DAMVIQNPRYQVTQFGKPVTLSCSQTLNHNVMYWYQQKSSQAPKLLFHYYDKDFNNEADTPDNFQSRRPNTSFCFLDIRSPGLGDTAMYLCATSRDLGGAWGTQYFGPGTRLLVL.

This chain links TRBV27 with TRBJ2-5; D is perhaps TRBD2 (5 bases). This CDR3 contains 14 residues. CDR1 MNHEY and CDR2 SMNVEV come from the germline V gene (reference sequence). V shed 8 bases and J shed 7 bases, with 20 bases lying between them. The CDR3 sequence is CASGPQTPSGTQYF. The CDR3 coding sequence is TGTGCCAGCGGGCCTCAGACCCCAAGCGGGACCCAGTACTTC.

The chain couples TRBV5-4 to TRBJ2-5; weak D call: TRBD2 (5 bases). CDR1 is SGHNT, CDR2 YYREEE, per germline (reference sequence). Trimming pared 0 bases from V and 4 bases from J, leaving 7 bases between. The CDR3 has 13 amino acids. This CDR3 is CASSLEAVETQYF. CDR3 coding DNA: TGTGCCAGCAGCTTGGAAGCGGTAGAGACCCAGTACTTC.

This clone was seen once. The chain recombines TRBV11-2 with TRBJ1-3, with a possible D match to TRBD1 (6 bases). Trimming removed 5 bases at V and 2 bases at J, with 13 bases between. The CDR3 runs 15 residues. Germline CDR1 and CDR2: SGHAT and FQNNGV. CDR3 in DNA: TGTGCCAGCAGCGCCACAGGGTCGGCTGGAAACACCATATATTTT. Amino acid sequence: CASSATGSAGNTIYF.

V usage is TRBV7-6 and J usage is TRBJ2-1; D perhaps matches TRBD2 (6 bases). Germline CDR1 is SGHVS and CDR2 is FNYEAQ. The CDR3 has 14 residues. V shed 3 bases and J shed 8 bases, with 14 bases lying between them. In DNA, the CDR3 is TGTGCCAGCAGCTTCGGCGGGGCCAAGCATGAGCAGTTCTTC. It is translated as CASSFGGAKHEQFF.

Notes on this clone: The junction does not match germline at one end; this may be a read error. The CDR3 DNA follows: TGTTCCAGCAGCTTAGCGCCAGTGGAGGCTTTCTTT. Amino acids: CSSSLAPVEAFF. J is TRBJ1-1 and V is TRBV7-9; D is unresolved. Per the germline V gene, CDR1 is SEHNR and CDR2 is FQNEAQ (reference sequence). There are 12 residues in the CDR3.

The rearrangement joins TRBV11-2 to TRBJ1-2; unclear D gene. CDR1 and CDR2 from the germline V gene are SGHAT and FQNNGV. This CDR3 has 15 amino acids. Trimming removed 0 bases from V and 5 bases from J, with 13 bases in between. The CDR3 sequence is CASSLDSWATYGYTF. The CDR3 DNA reads TGTGCCAGCAGCTTAGATAGTTGGGCGACGTATGGCTACACCTTC. Full variable domain (remainder filled in from reference TRBV11-2 and TRBJ1-2): EAGVAQSPRYKIIEKRQSVAFWCNPISGHATLYWYQQILGQGPKLLIQFQNNGVVDDSQLPKDRFSAERLKGVDSTLKIQPAKLEDSAVYLCASSLDSWATYGYTFGSGTRLTVV.

The J gene is TRBJ2-7, the V gene TRBV10-1, with 7 bases identical to TRBD1. CDR1 and CDR2 from the germline V gene are WNHNN and SYGVQD (reference sequence). With V trimmed by 4 bases and J by 1 base, 4 bases remained unmatched. The CDR3 has 14 amino acids. CDR3 protein: CASSAGQHSYEQYF. In DNA, the CDR3 is TGCGCCAGCAGTGCGGGACAGCATTCCTACGAGCAGTACTTC.

V gene TRBV5-1 combines with J gene TRBJ2-3; 7 bases map to TRBD1. CDR1 and CDR2 (germline): SGHRS, YFSETQ. The V and J ends lost 7 bases and 0 bases, in that order; junction bases with no gene match: 8. The CDR3 is made up of 15 amino acids. The chain's CDR3 is CASARDRGSTDTQYF. The CDR3, as DNA: TGCGCCAGCGCCCGGGACAGAGGGAGCACAGATACGCAGTATTTT.

The gene calls are TRBV4-2 and TRBJ2-3; 11 bases align to TRBD1. CDR1 and CDR2 (germline): LGHNA, YNFKEQ. CDR3 length: 17 amino acids. The V and J ends lost 0 bases and 5 bases, in that order; junction bases with no gene match: 7. The CDR3 protein is CASSQDVGTGGGDTQYF. The CDR3 DNA is TGTGCCAGCAGCCAAGATGTGGGGACAGGGGGGGGAGATACGCAGTATTTT.

The chain couples TRBV5-1 to TRBJ2-7, with D perhaps matching TRBD2 (5 bases). The CDR3 runs 14 residues. Trimming stripped 3 bases from V and 5 bases from J, with 15 bases between. Germline lookup yields CDR1 SGHRS and CDR2 YFSETQ. DNA for the CDR3: TGCGCCAGCAGCTCTAACAGCGGCCGGGACGAGCAGTACTTC. Its protein product is CASSSNSGRDEQYF.

This clone was seen more than once but under ten times. This same CDR3 is encoded by further DNA sequences in the sample. The V and J genes are TRBV7-9 and TRBJ2-1; 9 bases are shared with TRBD1. This CDR3 is 16 amino acids long. Germline V gene data show CDR1 as SEHNR and CDR2 as FQNEAQ (reference sequence). V was clipped by 5 bases and J by 8 bases; unmatched bases: 13. CDR3 sequence reads: CASSEYGDRASDEQFF. The CDR3 DNA is TGTGCCAGCAGCGAATACGGGGACAGGGCATCGGATGAGCAGTTCTTC.

The rearrangement uses TRBV2 and TRBJ2-3; 9 nucleotides align to TRBD2. The germline CDR1 and CDR2 sequences are SNHLY and FYNNEI. CDR3 size: 16 residues. Trimming cost V 10 bases and J 5 bases; bases outside gene matches: 16. The CDR3 coding sequence is TGTGCCAACCTAGCGGGACTCCTATGTTTTATAGATACGCAGTATTTT. Residues: CANLAGLLCFIDTQYF. Together with reference TRBV2 and TRBJ2-3, the CDR3 gives the full variable domain: EPEVTQTPSHQVTQMGQEVILRCVPISNHLYFYWYRQILGQKVEFLVSFYNNEISEKSEIFDDQFSVERPDGSNFTLKIRSTKLEDSAMYFCANLAGLLCFIDTQYFGPGTRLTVL.

The rearrangement joins TRBV19 to TRBJ1-1, with 10 bases identical to TRBD1. The CDR3 is 11 residues long. The germline gives CDR1 LNHDA, CDR2 SQIVND (reference sequence). Trimming at V came to 8 bases and at J to 8 bases, leaving 2 bases not matched to a gene. The CDR3 region is CASDRGPEAFF. CDR3 bases: TGTGCCAGTGACAGGGGGCCCGAAGCTTTCTTT.